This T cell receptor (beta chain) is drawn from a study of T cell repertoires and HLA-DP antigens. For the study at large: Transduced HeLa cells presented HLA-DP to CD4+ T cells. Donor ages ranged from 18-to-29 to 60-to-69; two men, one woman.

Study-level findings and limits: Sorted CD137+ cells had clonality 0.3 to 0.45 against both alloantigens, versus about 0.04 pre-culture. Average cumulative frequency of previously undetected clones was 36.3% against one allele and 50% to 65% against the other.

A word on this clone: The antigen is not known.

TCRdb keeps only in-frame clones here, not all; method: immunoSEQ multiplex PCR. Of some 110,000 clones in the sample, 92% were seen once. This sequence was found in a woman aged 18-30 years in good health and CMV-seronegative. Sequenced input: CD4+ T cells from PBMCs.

The CDR3 bases are TGTGCCAGCAGCTTACGGGGAGGCACCGGGGAGCTGTTTTTT. Translation gives CASSLRGGTGELFF. This chain connects TRBV11-3 to TRBJ2-2; maybe TRBD2 (6 bases). The V gene lost 2 bases and the J gene lost 4 bases, with 8 bases spanning the gap. The CDR3 spans 14 residues. Germline assignment: CDR1 SGHNT and CDR2 YENEEA.